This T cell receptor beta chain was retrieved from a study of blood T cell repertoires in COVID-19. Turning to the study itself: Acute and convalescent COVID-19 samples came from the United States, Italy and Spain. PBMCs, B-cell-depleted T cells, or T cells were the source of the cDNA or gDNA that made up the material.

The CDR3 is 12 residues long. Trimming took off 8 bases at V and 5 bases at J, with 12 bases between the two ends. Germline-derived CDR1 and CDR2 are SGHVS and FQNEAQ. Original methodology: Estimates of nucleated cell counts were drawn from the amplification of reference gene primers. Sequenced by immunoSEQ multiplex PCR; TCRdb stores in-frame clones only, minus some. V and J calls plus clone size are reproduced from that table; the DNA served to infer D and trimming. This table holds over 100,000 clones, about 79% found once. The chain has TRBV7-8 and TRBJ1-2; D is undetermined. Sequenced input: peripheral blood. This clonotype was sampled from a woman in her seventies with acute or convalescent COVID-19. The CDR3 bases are TGTGCCAGCTCTAAGAGATTATATGGCTACACCTTC. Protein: CASSKRLYGYTF.